The 14 T cell receptor beta chains reported below all come from one sample, sequenced in a study of cytomegalovirus exposure and HLA in healthy donors. 13 Jbeta primers and 60 Vbeta primers were used for the PCR. Clones were sequenced by immunoSEQ multiplex PCR, and TCRdb holds only the in-frame ones, with some missing. The profile shows roughly 100,000 clones, roughly three quarters of them singletons. What was sequenced was PBMCs. The receptors derive from a male donor in good health and CMV-seropositive.

The genes are TRBV5-4 and TRBJ2-1, with D possibly being TRBD2 (6 bases). From germline, CDR1 is SGHNT and CDR2 YYREEE (reference sequence). This CDR3 region has 13 residues. Trimming pared 3 bases from V and 9 bases from J, leaving 13 bases between. Written as DNA, the CDR3 is TGTGCCAGCAGCTGGGAGACTAGTCGTGAGCAGTTCTTC. Translated, it gives CASSWETSREQFF.

The chain carries TRBV18 and TRBJ2-5; 12 bases match TRBD1. Germline V gene data show CDR1 as KGHSH and CDR2 as LQKENI. The CDR3 is 16 amino acids. The V segment lost 4 bases and the J segment 7 bases; nucleotides outside the gene matches: 10. This CDR3 is CASSRPGTGGDVTQYF. CDR3 nucleotides: TGTGCCAGCTCACGGCCCGGGACAGGGGGCGATGTGACCCAGTACTTC. The whole variable domain, filled in from reference TRBV18 and TRBJ2-5, reads NAGVMQNPRHLVRRRGQEARLRCSPMKGHSHVYWYRQLPEEGLKFMVYLQKENIIDESGMPKERFSAEFPKEGPSILRIQQVVRGDSAAYFCASSRPGTGGDVTQYFGPGTRLLVL.

This sequence joins TRBV6-5 and TRBJ2-5; the match to TRBD1 covers 8 bases. Losses at the gene ends were 8 bases for V and 5 bases for J; bases not matched to a gene: 4. The germline V gene encodes CDR1 MNHEY and CDR2 SVGAGI. The CDR3 consists of 12 residues. The CDR3 sequence: CASGRGQETQYF. As DNA, the CDR3 is TGTGCCAGCGGCAGGGGGCAGGAGACCCAGTACTTC.

This clone showed up just once. The rearrangement uses TRBV6-1 and TRBJ2-1, with 11 bases that match TRBD2. The CDR3 is 15 amino acids. The germline V gene has CDR1 MNHNS and CDR2 SASEGT. V lost 3 bases and J lost 7; bases outside the gene matches: 5. This CDR3 reads CASSELAGGINEQFF. The CDR3 DNA is TGTGCCAGCAGTGAGTTAGCGGGAGGGATTAATGAGCAGTTCTTC.

This clone has just one count. V is TRBV4-2 and J is TRBJ2-1; the match to TRBD2 covers 12 bases. The CDR3 runs to 19 residues. Germline values: CDR1 LGHNA, CDR2 YNFKEQ. The V gene end was trimmed by 3 bases and the J gene end by 0 bases; junction bases not matched to a gene: 9. The CDR3 DNA reads TGTGCCAGCAGCCAGAAGACTAGCGGGAGCCCGAGCTCCTACAATGAGCAGTTCTTC. It encodes CASSQKTSGSPSSYNEQFF.

This rearrangement joins TRBV10-3 to TRBJ2-5; 9 bases align to TRBD1. Germline V gene data show CDR1 as ENHRY and CDR2 as SYGVKD. The CDR3 sequence is 13 residues long. V lost 6 bases, J lost 2 bases, and 1 base stayed unmatched. Written as DNA, the CDR3 is TGTGCCATCAGAGGGACAGGGCAAGAGACCCAGTACTTC. Protein sequence: CAIRGTGQETQYF.

This chain joins TRBV25-1 and TRBJ2-1, with TRBD1 identical over 8 bases. CDR1 is MGHDK and CDR2 is SYGVNS in the germline V gene. Trimming took 4 bases from V and 9 from J; bases not matched to a gene: 11. The CDR3 totals 15 residues. The CDR3 region is CASSGGQGGSGEQFF. The CDR3, as DNA: TGTGCCAGCAGTGGAGGACAGGGAGGCAGTGGTGAGCAGTTCTTC.

The chain carries TRBV7-3 and TRBJ2-5; TRBD2 matches 8 bases. Germline V gene sequence: CDR1 SGHTA, CDR2 FQGTGA. Trimming removed 3 bases from V and 5 bases from J; junction bases left unmatched: 2. The CDR3 length is 13 residues. CDR3 residues: CASSFREGETQYF. In DNA, the CDR3 is TGTGCCAGCAGCTTCCGGGAGGGGGAGACCCAGTACTTC.

The V and J genes are TRBV29-1 and TRBJ2-3; TRBD2 aligns across 8 bases. This CDR3 is 14 amino acids long. Germline V gives CDR1 SQVTM, CDR2 ANQGSEA. V was clipped by 4 bases and J by 4 bases; unmatched bases: 7. The CDR3 bases are TGCAGCGTTGGGCGAGGACTAGCAGCAGATACGCAGTATTTT. Translation: CSVGRGLAADTQYF.

This clone was seen only a few times. V usage is TRBV29-1 and J usage is TRBJ1-4; D gene unclear. Trimming cost V 7 bases and J 7 bases, with 16 bases left between them. The CDR3 has 13 residues. Germline CDR1 reads SQVTM; CDR2 reads ANQGSEA. The CDR3 DNA is TGCAGCGCCTCGACACCCGGAGGTGAAAAACTGTTTTTT. Residues: CSASTPGGEKLFF.

The chain carries TRBV19 and TRBJ1-2; D gene ambiguous. The CDR3 has 11 amino acids. CDR1 LNHDA and CDR2 SQIVND come from the germline V gene (reference sequence). The V end lost 2 bases, the J end lost 12 bases, and 10 bases lay between the germline ends. CDR3 amino acids: CASSIPGSHTF. The DNA for the CDR3 is TGTGCCAGTAGTATACCGGGATCGCACACCTTC.

In its sample, this clone was seen once. V usage is TRBV6-4 and J usage is TRBJ2-1; TRBD2 aligns across 7 bases. Germline V gives CDR1 MRHNA, CDR2 SNTAGT. CDR3 length: 14 amino acids. V lost 6 bases to trimming and J lost 8 bases; unmatched junction nucleotides: 10. DNA of the CDR3: TGTGCCAGCAGGCCGTCGAGCGGGAACTATGAGCAGTTCTTC. Translation gives CASRPSSGNYEQFF.

The V call is TRBV5-1, the J call TRBJ1-3; D remains unclear. Germline V lookup: CDR1 SGHRS, CDR2 YFSETQ. This CDR3 comprises 14 residues. V was cut by 0 bases and J by 0 bases, with 4 bases left in between. The CDR3 reads CASSLGSSGNTIYF. Here the CDR3 DNA reads TGCGCCAGCAGCTTGGGGAGCTCTGGAAACACCATATATTTT.

Worth noting for this clone: This sample also contains other DNA sequences that code for the same CDR3. The V gene is TRBV18, the J gene TRBJ1-3, with 10 positions matching TRBD1. Per the germline V gene, CDR1 is KGHSH and CDR2 is LQKENI. This CDR3 spans 15 amino acids. V shed 3 bases and J 1 base; nucleotides not matched to a gene: 0. CDR3 protein: CASSPGQGSGNTIYF. The CDR3 nucleotides read TGTGCCAGCTCACCGGGACAGGGGTCTGGAAACACCATATATTTT.